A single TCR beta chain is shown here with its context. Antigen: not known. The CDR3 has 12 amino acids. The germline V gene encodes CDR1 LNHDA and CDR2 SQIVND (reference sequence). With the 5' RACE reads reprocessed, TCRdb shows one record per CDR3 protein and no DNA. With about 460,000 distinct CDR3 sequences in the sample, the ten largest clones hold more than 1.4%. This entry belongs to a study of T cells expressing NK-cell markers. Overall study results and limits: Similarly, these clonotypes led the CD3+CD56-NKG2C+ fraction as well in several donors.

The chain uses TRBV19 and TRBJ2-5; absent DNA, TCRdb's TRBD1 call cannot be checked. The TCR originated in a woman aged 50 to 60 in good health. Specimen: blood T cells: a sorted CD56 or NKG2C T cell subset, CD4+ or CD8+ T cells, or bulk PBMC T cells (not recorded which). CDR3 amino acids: CASTDREETQYF.